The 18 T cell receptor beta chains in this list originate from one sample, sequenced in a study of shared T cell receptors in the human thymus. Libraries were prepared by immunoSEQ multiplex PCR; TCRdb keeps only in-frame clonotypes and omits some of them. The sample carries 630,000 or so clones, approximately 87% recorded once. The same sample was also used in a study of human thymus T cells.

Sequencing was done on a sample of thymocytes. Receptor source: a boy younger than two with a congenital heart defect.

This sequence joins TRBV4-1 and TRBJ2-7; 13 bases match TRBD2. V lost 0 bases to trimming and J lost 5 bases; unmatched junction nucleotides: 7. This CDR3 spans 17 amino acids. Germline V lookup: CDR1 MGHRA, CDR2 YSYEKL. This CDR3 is CASSQETGTSGVNEQYF. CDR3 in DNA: TGCGCCAGCAGCCAAGAGACCGGGACTAGCGGGGTTAACGAGCAGTACTTC.

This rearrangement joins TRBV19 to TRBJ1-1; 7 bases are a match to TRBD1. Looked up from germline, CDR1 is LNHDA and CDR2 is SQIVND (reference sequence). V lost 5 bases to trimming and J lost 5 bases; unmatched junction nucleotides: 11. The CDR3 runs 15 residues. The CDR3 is CASSPYRGPRTEAFF. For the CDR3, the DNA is TGTGCCAGTAGTCCTTACAGGGGTCCGCGAACTGAAGCTTTCTTT.

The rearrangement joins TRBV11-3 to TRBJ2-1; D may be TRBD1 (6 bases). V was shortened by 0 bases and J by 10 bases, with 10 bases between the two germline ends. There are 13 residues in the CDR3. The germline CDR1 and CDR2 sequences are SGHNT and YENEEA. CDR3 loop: CASSLEGAFEQFF. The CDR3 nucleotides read TGTGCCAGCAGCTTAGAGGGGGCTTTCGAGCAGTTCTTC.

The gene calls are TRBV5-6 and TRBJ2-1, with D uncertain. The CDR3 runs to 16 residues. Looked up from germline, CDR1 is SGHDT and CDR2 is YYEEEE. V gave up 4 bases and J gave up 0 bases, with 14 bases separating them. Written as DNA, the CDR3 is TGTGCCAGCAGCCCATTAACGTACAACTCCTACAATGAGCAGTTCTTC. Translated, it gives CASSPLTYNSYNEQFF.

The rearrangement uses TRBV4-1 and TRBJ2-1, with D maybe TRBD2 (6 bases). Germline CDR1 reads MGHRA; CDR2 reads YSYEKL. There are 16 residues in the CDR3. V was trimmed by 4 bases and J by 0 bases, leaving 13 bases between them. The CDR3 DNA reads TGCGCCAGCAGCCCGGGACTTCACAGCTCCTACAATGAGCAGTTCTTC. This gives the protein CASSPGLHSSYNEQFF.

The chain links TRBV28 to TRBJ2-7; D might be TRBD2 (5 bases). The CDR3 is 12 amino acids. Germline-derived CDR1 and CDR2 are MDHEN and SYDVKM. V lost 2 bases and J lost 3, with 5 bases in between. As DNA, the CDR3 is TGTGCCAGCAGTTTAGGGAGCTACGAGCAGTACTTC. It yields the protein CASSLGSYEQYF.

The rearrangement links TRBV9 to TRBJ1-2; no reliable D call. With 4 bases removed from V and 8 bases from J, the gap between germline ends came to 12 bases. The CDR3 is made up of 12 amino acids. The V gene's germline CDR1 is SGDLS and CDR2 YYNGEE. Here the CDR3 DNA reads TGTGCCAGCAGCCCCGGGTCGGAGGGCTACACCTTC. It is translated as CASSPGSEGYTF.

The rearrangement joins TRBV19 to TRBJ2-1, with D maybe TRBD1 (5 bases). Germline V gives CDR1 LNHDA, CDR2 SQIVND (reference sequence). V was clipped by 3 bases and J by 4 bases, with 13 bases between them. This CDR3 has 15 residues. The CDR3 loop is CASSMTVKWYNEQFF. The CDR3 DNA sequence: TGTGCCAGTAGTATGACAGTGAAGTGGTACAATGAGCAGTTCTTC.

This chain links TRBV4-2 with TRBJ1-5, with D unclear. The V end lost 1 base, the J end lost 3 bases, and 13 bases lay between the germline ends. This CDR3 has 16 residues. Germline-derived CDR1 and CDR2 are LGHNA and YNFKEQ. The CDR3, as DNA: TGTGCCAGCAGCCAAGTGGGAGCAAATCACAATCAGCCCCAGCATTTT. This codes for CASSQVGANHNQPQHF.

CDR3 nucleotides: TGCAGCGTTGGGCCGACAGGGTACGAGCAGTACTTC. Encoded protein: CSVGPTGYEQYF. The chain is built from TRBV29-1 and TRBJ2-7; 7 positions agree with TRBD1. V lost 4 bases to trimming and J lost 4 bases; unmatched junction nucleotides: 4. The germline V gene has CDR1 SQVTM and CDR2 ANQGSEA. This CDR3 has 12 residues.

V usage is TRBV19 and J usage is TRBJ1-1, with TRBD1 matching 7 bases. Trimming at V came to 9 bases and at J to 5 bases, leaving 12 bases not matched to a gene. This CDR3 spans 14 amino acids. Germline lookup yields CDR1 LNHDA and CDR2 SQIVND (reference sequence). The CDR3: CASTDRAGQTEAFF. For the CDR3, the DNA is TGTGCCAGCACCGACAGGGCGGGTCAAACTGAAGCTTTCTTT. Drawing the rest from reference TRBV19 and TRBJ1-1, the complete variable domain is DGGITQSPKYLFRKEGQNVTLSCEQNLNHDAMYWYRQDPGQGLRLIYYSQIVNDFQKGDIAEGYSVSREKKESFPLTVTSAQKNPTAFYLCASTDRAGQTEAFFGQGTRLTVV.

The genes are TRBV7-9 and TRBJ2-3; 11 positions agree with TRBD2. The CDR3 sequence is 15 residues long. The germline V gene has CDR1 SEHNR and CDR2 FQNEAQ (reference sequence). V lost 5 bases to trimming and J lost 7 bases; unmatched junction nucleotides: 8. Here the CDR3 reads CASSTSGSQPYTQYF. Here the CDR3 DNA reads TGTGCCAGCAGCACTAGCGGGAGCCAGCCTTATACGCAGTATTTT. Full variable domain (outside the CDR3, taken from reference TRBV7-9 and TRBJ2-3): DTGVSQNPRHKITKRGQNVTFRCDPISEHNRLYWYRQTLGQGPEFLTYFQNEAQLEKSRLLSDRFSAERPKGSFSTLEIQRTEQGDSAMYLCASSTSGSQPYTQYFGPGTRLTVL.

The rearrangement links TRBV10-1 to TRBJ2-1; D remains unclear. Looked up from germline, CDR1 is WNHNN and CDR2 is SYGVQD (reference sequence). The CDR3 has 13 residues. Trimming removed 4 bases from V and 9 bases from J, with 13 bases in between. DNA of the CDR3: TGCGCCAGCAGTGCATACAAAACGGGTGAGCAGTTCTTC. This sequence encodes CASSAYKTGEQFF.

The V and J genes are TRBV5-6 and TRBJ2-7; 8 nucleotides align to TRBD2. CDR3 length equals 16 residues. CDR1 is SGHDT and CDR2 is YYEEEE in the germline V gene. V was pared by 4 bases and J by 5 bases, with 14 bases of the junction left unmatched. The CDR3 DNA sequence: TGTGCCAGCAGCAAAAGATGGGCGGGAGGAGTCCACGAGCAGTACTTC. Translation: CASSKRWAGGVHEQYF.

In nucleotides, the CDR3 is TGTGCCAGCAGCCCACAGGGGGCAAGCTCTGGAAACACCATATATTTT. Protein: CASSPQGASSGNTIYF. V gene TRBV7-9 combines with J gene TRBJ1-3; 9 bases match TRBD1. The germline V gene has CDR1 SEHNR and CDR2 FQNEAQ (reference sequence). The CDR3 length is 16 residues. The ends lost 5 bases at V and 0 bases at J; junction bases unmatched: 5.

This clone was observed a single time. CDR3 DNA: TGTGCCAGCAGTTACTCGGCAGAAACTAACTATGGCTACACCTTC. Its protein is CASSYSAETNYGYTF. The chain combines TRBV6-6 with TRBJ1-2, with no clear D. This CDR3 comprises 15 residues. The V end was cut by 0 bases, the J end by 0 bases, with 8 bases between. CDR1 and CDR2 from the germline V gene are MNHNY and SVGAGI (reference sequence).

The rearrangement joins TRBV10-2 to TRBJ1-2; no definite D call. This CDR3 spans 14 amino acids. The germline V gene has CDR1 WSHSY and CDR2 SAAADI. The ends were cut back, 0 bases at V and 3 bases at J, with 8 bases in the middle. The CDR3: CASSESSSDYGYTF. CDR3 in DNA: TGCGCCAGCAGTGAGTCGTCGTCGGACTATGGCTACACCTTC.

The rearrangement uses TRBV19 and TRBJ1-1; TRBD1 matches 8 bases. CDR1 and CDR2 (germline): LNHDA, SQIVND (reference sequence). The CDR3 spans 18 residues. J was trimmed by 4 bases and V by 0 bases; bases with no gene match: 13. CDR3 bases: TGTGCCAGTAGTATAGAGGGACAGGTCCGACCTAGGACCACTGAAGCTTTCTTT. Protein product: CASSIEGQVRPRTTEAFF.